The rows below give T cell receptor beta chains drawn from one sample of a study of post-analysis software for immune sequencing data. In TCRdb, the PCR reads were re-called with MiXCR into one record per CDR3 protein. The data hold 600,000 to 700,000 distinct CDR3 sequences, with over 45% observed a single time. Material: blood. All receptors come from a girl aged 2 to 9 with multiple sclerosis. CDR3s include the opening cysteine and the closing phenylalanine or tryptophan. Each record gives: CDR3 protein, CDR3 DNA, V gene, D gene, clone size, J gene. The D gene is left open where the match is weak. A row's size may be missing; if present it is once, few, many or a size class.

CASSETGTPRGEQYF | TGTGCCAGCAGTGAAACCGGGACTCCCAGGGGGGAGCAGTACTTC | TRBV6-1 | NA | NA | TRBJ2-5
CASSGAGGTRNYNEQFF | TGCGCCAGCAGCGGGGCGGGAGGGACCCGAAACTACAATGAGCAGTTCTTC | TRBV4-1 | TRBD2 | NA | TRBJ2-1
CASSLRSRQDGEQYF | TGTGCCAGCAGTTTACGAAGCCGACAGGACGGGGAGCAGTACTTC | TRBV12-3/TRBV12-4 | NA | NA | TRBJ2-5
CASSSGLAGAGDTQYF | TGCGCCAGCAGCTCCGGACTAGCGGGAGCCGGAGATACGCAGTATTTT | TRBV5-1 | TRBD2 | few | TRBJ2-3
CASSHAVQLVEPQHF | TGCGCCAGCAGCCATGCAGTACAGCTTGTTGAACCCCAGCATTTT | TRBV4-1 | NA | NA | TRBJ1-5
CSLETGRDWNGYTF | TGCAGCCTTGAAACCGGGAGGGATTGGAATGGCTACACCTTC | TRBV29-1 | NA | NA | TRBJ1-2
CASSVHPAGLAGGEQYF | TGTGCCAGCAGCGTACACCCAGCGGGACTAGCGGGAGGCGAGCAGTACTTC | TRBV9 | TRBD2 | few | TRBJ2-7
CASRKATVTNYGYTF | TGTGCCAGCAGAAAGGCGACAGTTACTAACTATGGCTACACCTTC | TRBV12-3/TRBV12-4 | NA | few | TRBJ1-2
CASSHATTDNEQFF | TGCGCCAGCAGCCATGCGACGACGGACAATGAGCAGTTCTTC | TRBV4-3 | NA | few | TRBJ2-1
CSVEPLWTSDEQFF | TGCAGCGTTGAGCCTCTGTGGACCTCGGATGAGCAGTTCTTC | TRBV29-1 | NA | NA | TRBJ2-1
CASSSPPESYEQYF | TGTGCCAGCAGTTCGCCCCCAGAATCCTACGAGCAGTACTTC | TRBV12-3/TRBV12-4 | NA | few | TRBJ2-7
CAYKQTGGWTEAFF | TGTGCCTACAAACAGACAGGGGGATGGACTGAAGCTTTCTTT | TRBV30 | TRBD1 | NA | TRBJ1-1
CASSTFRDSTYEQYF | TGTGCCAGCAGTACCTTCCGGGACAGCACCTACGAGCAGTACTTC | TRBV12-3/TRBV12-4 | TRBD1 | NA | TRBJ2-7
CASSYLPGLAGGDGQFF | TGTGCCAGCAGTTACCTACCGGGACTAGCGGGAGGGGACGGGCAGTTCTTC | TRBV6-5 | TRBD2 | once | TRBJ2-1
CATTPQGFDTEAFF | TGTGCCACCACACCACAGGGTTTTGACACTGAAGCTTTCTTT | TRBV19 | NA | NA | TRBJ1-1